This is a list of T cell receptor beta chains from one sample in a study of blood T cells in healthy people across ages. TCRdb re-derived calls from the 5' RACE reads in MiXCR, one entry per CDR3 protein. The table has 650,000 to 1,000,000 distinct CDR3 sequences, under 40% seen once. Sequencing used blood. These receptors all stem from a man aged 18-30 years in good health. The CDR3 runs from the conserved cysteine through the conserved F or W. The D gene is left open where the match is weak. The listing skips clone size in some rows; elsewhere it reads once, few, many or a size class.

J gene	V gene	D gene	clone size	CDR3 DNA	CDR3 protein
TRBJ1-2	TRBV5-5	NA	NA	TGTGCCAGCAGCTTGGAGGCCAGGGTCTATGGCTACACCTTC	CASSLEARVYGYTF
TRBJ1-5	TRBV4-2	NA	NA	TGTGCCAGCAGCCAAGTGACGGGGAGCAATCAGCCCCAGCATTTT	CASSQVTGSNQPQHF
TRBJ1-5	TRBV4-2	NA	NA	TGTGCCAGCAGCCAAGACCTCGAGGAGCCCCAGCATTTT	CASSQDLEEPQHF
TRBJ2-7	TRBV7-2	TRBD1	NA	TGTGCCAGCAGCCCCAACATCGGACAGGGGTCCTACGAGCAGTACTTC	CASSPNIGQGSYEQYF
TRBJ1-6	TRBV5-4	TRBD1	NA	TGTGCCAGCAGCTTGGGCCGACAGGGAGATTCACCCCTCCACTTT	CASSLGRQGDSPLHF
TRBJ1-1	TRBV29-1	TRBD1	few	TGCAGCGATGGGGACAGGGACACTGAAGCTTTCTTT	CSDGDRDTEAFF
TRBJ2-7	TRBV24-1	TRBD1	NA	TGTGCCACCAGTGATACGGGACAGGGGGTGGAGCAGTACTTC	CATSDTGQGVEQYF
TRBJ2-3	TRBV14	NA	NA	TGTGCCAGCAGCCATTCGGCCCCGGCCGTTGCGATAGATACGCAGTATTTT	CASSHSAPAVAIDTQYF
TRBJ1-4	TRBV7-8	TRBD1	few	TGTGCCAGCAGCTTGGGAGACAGGGGGGAAAAACTGTTTTTT	CASSLGDRGEKLFF
TRBJ2-3	TRBV12-3/TRBV12-4	NA	NA	TGTGCCAGCAGCGTGGGGCCAGATAGCACAGATACGCAGTATTTT	CASSVGPDSTDTQYF
TRBJ2-5	TRBV5-6	TRBD2	NA	TGTGCCAGCAGCCCTAGCGGGGGCAACCAAGAGACCCAGTACTTC	CASSPSGGNQETQYF
TRBJ2-7	TRBV10-3	TRBD1	few	TGTGCCATCAGGGGGACAGGGCGTGGGGGCGAGCAGTACTTC	CAIRGTGRGGEQYF
TRBJ1-1	TRBV20-1	NA	NA	TGCAGTGTAAGGGGGACGAACACTGAAGCTTTCTTT	CSVRGTNTEAFF
TRBJ1-4	TRBV29-1	NA	many	TGCAGCGTTGAAGGGTTTGACAGCCGAGGTGAAAAACTGTTTTTT	CSVEGFDSRGEKLFF
TRBJ2-7	TRBV6-6	NA	few	TGTGCCAGCAGTCCCCTCGTGGTCTCCTACAATGAGCAGTACTTC	CASSPLVVSYNEQYF
TRBJ2-1	TRBV20-1	TRBD2	NA	TGCAGTGCGTTCCCCGGACTAGCGGGGGTCCTAAGCTCCTACAATGAGCAGTTCTTC	CSAFPGLAGVLSSYNEQFF
TRBJ2-3	TRBV20-1	TRBD1	few	TGCAGTGCTGGAAGACAGGGAGAAGATACGCAGTATTTT	CSAGRQGEDTQYF
TRBJ2-1	TRBV20-1	TRBD2	NA	TGCAGTGGTTCCCTAGCGGGAGGCGGTTATAGGCAGTTCTTC	CSGSLAGGGYRQFF
TRBJ1-2	TRBV3-1	NA	few	TGTGCCAGCAGCCAAGGGCCCAAGTTGTTGTTGGGTGGCTACACCTTC	CASSQGPKLLLGGYTF
TRBJ1-5	TRBV20-1	NA	many	TGCAGTGCTAGTCGAGGGAGCAATCAGCCCCAGCATTTT	CSASRGSNQPQHF
TRBJ2-3	TRBV12-3/TRBV12-4	TRBD2	few	TGTGCCTGCCGGTCGGGGGGGGCCGCAGATACGCAGTATTTT	CACRSGGAADTQYF
TRBJ2-3	TRBV7-9	NA	NA	TGTGCCAGCAGCTCCCGGGGAGAGATGGTCACAGATACGCAGTATTTT	CASSSRGEMVTDTQYF